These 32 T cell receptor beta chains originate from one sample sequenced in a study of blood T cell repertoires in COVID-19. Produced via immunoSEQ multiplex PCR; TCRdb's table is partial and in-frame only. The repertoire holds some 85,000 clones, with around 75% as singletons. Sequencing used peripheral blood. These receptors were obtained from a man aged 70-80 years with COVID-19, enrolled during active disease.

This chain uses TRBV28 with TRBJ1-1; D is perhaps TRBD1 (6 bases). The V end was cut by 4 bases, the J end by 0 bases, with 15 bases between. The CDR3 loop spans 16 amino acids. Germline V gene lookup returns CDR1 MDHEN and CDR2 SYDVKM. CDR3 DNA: TGTGCCAGCAGTTCCCCCTGGGGGGGCTTGAACACTGAAGCTTTCTTT. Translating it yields CASSSPWGGLNTEAFF.

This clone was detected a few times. The CDR3 sequence: CASSYSPGGAGELFF. The CDR3 nucleotides are TGTGCCAGCAGTTACTCCCCGGGGGGTGCCGGGGAGCTGTTTTTT. V and J are TRBV6-5 and TRBJ2-2; 7 nucleotides line up with TRBD2. Germline V lookup: CDR1 MNHEY, CDR2 SVGAGI. The CDR3 consists of 15 residues. Germline trimming cut 0 bases from V and 6 bases from J; bases unmatched to any gene: 4.

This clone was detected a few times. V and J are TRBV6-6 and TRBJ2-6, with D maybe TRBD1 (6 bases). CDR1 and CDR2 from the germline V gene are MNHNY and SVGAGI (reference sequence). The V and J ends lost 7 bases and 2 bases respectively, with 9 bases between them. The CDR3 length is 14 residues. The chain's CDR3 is CASTRTAGANVLTF. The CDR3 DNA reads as TGTGCCAGCACCAGGACAGCTGGGGCCAACGTCCTGACTTTC.

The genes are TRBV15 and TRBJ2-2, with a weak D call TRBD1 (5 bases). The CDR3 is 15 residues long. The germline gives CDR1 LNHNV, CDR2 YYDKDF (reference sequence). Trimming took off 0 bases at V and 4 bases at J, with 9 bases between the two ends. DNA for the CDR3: TGTGCCACCAGCAGAGATAGGGGCGGCACCGGGGAGCTGTTTTTT. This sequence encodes CATSRDRGGTGELFF.

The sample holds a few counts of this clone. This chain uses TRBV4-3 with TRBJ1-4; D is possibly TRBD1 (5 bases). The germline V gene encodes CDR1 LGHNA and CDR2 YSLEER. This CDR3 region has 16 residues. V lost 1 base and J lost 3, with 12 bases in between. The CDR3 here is CASSQGAGPSNEKLFF. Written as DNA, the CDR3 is TGCGCCAGCAGCCAAGGGGCGGGGCCGTCTAATGAAAAACTGTTTTTT.

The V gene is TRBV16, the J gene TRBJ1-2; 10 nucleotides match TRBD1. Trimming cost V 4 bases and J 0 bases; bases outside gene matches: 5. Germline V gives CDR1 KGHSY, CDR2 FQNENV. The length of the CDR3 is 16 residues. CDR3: CASSPGTGDSNYGYTF. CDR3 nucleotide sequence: TGTGCCAGCAGCCCAGGGACAGGGGACTCTAACTATGGCTACACCTTC.

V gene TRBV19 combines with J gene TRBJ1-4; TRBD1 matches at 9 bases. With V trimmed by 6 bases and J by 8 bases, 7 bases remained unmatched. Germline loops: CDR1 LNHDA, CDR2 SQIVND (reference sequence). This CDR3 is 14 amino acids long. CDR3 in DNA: TGTGCCAGTAGGACGACAGGGGGTGGAGAAAAACTGTTTTTT. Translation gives CASRTTGGGEKLFF.

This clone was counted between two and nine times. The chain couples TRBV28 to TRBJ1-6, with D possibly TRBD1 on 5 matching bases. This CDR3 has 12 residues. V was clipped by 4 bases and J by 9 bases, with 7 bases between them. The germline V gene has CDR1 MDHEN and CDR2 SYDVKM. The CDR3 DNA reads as TGTGCCAGCAGTTCGACAGCTTCACCCCTCCACTTT. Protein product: CASSSTASPLHF.

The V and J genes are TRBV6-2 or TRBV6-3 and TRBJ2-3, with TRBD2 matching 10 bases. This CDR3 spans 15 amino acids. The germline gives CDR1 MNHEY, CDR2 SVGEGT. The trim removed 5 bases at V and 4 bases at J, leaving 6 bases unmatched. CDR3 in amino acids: CASSRLAGLADTQYF. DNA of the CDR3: TGTGCCAGCAGTCGACTAGCGGGCCTCGCAGATACGCAGTATTTT.

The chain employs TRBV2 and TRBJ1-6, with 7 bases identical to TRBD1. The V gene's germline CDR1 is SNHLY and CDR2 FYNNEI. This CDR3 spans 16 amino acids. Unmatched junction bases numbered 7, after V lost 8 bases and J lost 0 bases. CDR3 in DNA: TGTGCCAGCCGCCGGGACAGTATCTCCTATAATTCACCCCTCCACTTT. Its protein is CASRRDSISYNSPLHF.

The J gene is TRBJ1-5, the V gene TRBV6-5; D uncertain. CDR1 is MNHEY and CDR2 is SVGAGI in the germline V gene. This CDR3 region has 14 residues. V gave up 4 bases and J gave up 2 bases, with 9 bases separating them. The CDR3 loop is CASSSRGGNQPQHF. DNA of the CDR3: TGTGCCAGCAGTTCTCGGGGAGGCAATCAGCCCCAGCATTTT.

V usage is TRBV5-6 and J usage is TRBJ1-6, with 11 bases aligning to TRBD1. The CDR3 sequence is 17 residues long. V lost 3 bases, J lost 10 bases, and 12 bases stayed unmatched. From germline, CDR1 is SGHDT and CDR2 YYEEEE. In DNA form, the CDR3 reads TGTGCCAGCAGCTCTAGCCGGACAGGGGGCGACGAGTCACCCCTCCACTTT. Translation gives CASSSSRTGGDESPLHF.

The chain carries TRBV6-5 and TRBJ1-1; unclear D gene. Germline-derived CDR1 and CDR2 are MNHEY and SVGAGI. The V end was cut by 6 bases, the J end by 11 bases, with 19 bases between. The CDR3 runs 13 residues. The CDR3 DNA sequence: TGTGCCAGCAGGACCTGGGAGGAGGGATCGGCTTTCTTT. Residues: CASRTWEEGSAFF.

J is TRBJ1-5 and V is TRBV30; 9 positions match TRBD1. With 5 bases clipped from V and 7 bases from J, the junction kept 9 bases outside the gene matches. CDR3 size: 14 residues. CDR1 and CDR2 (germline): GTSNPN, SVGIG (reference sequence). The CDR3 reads CAWEKEQGAQPQHF. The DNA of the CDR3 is TGTGCCTGGGAAAAGGAACAGGGGGCACAGCCCCAGCATTTT.

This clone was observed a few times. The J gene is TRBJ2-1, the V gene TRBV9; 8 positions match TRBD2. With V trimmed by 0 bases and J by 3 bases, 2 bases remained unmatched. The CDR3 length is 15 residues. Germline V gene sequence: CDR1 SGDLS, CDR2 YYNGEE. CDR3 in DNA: TGTGCCAGCAGCGTAGTAAGCGGGAGCTACAATGAGCAGTTCTTC. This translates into CASSVVSGSYNEQFF.

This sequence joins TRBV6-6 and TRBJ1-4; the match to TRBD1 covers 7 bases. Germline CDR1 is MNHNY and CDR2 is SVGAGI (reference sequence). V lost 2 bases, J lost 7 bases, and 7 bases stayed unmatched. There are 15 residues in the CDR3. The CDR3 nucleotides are TGTGCCAGCAGTTACGGGATAGGGGGCGGTGAAAAACTGTTTTTT. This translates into CASSYGIGGGEKLFF.

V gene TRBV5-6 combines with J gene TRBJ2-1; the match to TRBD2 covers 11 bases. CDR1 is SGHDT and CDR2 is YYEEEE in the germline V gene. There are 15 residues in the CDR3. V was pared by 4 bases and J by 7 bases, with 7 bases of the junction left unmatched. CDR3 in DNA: TGTGCCAGCAGCCCCACTAGCGGGAGTTGGAATGAGCAGTTCTTC. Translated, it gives CASSPTSGSWNEQFF.

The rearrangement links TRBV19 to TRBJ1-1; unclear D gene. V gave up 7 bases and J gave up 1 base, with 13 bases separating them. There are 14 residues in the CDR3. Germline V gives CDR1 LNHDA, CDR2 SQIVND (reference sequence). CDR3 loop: CASNHGVQNTEAFF. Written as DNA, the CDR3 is TGTGCCAGTAATCATGGAGTACAGAACACTGAAGCTTTCTTT.

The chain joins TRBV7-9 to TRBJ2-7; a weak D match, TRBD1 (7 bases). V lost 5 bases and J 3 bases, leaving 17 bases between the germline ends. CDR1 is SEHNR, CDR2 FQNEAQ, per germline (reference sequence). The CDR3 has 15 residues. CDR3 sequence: CASSPGGGRGYEQYF. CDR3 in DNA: TGTGCCAGCAGCCCAGGGGGAGGAAGAGGCTACGAGCAGTACTTC.

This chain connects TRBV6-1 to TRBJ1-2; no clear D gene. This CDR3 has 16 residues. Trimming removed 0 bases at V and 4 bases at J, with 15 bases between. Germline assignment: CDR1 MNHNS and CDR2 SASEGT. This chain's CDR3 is CASSEAPGSYGYGYTF. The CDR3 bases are TGTGCCAGCAGTGAAGCGCCAGGCTCTTATGGCTATGGCTACACCTTC.

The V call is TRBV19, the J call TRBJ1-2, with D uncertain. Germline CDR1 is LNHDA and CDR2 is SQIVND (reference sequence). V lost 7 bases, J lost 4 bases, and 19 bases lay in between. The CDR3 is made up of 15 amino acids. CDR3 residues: CASTSSPAGTYGYTF. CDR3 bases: TGTGCCAGTACCTCTAGCCCGGCAGGTACCTATGGCTACACCTTC.

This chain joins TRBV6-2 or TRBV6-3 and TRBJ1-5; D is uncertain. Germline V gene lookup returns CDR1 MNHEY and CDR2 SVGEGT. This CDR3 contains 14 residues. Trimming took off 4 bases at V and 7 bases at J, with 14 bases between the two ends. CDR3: CASSSHPSRQPQHF. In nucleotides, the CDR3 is TGTGCCAGCAGTTCACACCCTTCGAGGCAGCCCCAGCATTTT.

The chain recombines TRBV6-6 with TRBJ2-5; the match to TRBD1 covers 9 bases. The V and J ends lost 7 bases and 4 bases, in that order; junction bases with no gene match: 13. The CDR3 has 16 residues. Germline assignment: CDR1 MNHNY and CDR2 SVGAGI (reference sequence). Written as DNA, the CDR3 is TGTGCCAGCATTTTAGGACAGGGGCTACTGGGAGAGACCCAGTACTTC. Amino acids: CASILGQGLLGETQYF.

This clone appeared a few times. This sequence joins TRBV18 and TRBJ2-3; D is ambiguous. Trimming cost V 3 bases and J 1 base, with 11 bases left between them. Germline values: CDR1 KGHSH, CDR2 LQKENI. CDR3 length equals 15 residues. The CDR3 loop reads CASSPSPRGTDTQYF. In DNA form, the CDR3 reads TGTGCCAGCTCACCGTCTCCTAGAGGCACAGATACGCAGTATTTT. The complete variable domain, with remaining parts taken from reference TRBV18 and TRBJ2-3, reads NAGVMQNPRHLVRRRGQEARLRCSPMKGHSHVYWYRQLPEEGLKFMVYLQKENIIDESGMPKERFSAEFPKEGPSILRIQQVVRGDSAAYFCASSPSPRGTDTQYFGPGTRLTVL.

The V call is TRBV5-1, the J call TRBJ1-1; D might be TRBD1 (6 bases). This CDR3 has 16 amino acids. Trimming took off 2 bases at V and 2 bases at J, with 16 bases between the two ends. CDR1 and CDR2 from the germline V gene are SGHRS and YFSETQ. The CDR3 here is CASSFGAGVVNTEAFF. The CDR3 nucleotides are TGCGCCAGCAGCTTCGGAGCAGGGGTTGTAAACACTGAAGCTTTCTTT.

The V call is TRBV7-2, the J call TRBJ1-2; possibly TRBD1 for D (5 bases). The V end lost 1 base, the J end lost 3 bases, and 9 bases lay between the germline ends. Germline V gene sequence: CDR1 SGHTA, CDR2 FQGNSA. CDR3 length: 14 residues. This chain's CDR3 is CASSLGRADYGYTF. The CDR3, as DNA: TGTGCCAGCAGCTTAGGCAGGGCTGACTATGGCTACACCTTC.

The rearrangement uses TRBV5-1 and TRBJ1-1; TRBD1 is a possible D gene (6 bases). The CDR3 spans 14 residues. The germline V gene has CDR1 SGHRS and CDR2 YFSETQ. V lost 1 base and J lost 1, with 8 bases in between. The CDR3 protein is CASSLFRGNTEAFF. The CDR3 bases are TGCGCCAGCAGCTTGTTCAGGGGGAACACTGAAGCTTTCTTT.

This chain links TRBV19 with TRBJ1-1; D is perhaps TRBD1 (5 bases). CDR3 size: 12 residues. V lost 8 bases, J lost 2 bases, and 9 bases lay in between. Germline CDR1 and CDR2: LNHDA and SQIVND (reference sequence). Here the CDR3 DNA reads TGTGCCAGTCGACAGCAAAACACTGAAGCTTTCTTT. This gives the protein CASRQQNTEAFF.

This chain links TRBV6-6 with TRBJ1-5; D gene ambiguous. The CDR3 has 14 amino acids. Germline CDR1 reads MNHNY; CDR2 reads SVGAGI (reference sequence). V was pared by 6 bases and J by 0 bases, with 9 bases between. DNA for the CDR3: TGTGCCAGCAGCGAGAGAGCTAGCAATCAGCCCCAGCATTTT. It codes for CASSERASNQPQHF.

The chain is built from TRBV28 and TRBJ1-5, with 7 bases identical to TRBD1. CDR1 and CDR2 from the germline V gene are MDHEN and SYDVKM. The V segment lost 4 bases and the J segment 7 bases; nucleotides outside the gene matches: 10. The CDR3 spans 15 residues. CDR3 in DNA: TGTGCCAGCAGTTCCCCGGGACAGATCGAACAGCCCCAGCATTTT. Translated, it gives CASSSPGQIEQPQHF.

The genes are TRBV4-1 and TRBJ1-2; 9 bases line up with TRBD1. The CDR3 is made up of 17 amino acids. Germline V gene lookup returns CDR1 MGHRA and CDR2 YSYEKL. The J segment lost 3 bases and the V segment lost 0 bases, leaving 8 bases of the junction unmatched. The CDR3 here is CASSQEIAGTGHYGYTF. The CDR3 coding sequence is TGCGCCAGCAGCCAAGAGATCGCCGGGACAGGGCACTATGGCTACACCTTC.

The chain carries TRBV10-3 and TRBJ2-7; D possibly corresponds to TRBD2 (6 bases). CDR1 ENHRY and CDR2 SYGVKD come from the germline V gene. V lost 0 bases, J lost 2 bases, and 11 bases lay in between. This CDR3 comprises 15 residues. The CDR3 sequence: CAISESSGETYEQYF. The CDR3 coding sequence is TGTGCCATCAGTGAGTCGTCGGGAGAGACCTACGAGCAGTACTTC.